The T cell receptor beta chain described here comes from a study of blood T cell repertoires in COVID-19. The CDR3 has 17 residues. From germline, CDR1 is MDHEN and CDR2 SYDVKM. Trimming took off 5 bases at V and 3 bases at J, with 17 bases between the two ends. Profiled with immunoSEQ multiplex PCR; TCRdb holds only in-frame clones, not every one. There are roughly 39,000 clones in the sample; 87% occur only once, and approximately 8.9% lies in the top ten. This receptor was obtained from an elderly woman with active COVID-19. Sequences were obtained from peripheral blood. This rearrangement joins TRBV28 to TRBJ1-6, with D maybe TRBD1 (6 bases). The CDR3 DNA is TGTGCCAGCAGTGACTTCCGGGACAAACTCTATAATTCACCCCTCCACTTT. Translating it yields CASSDFRDKLYNSPLHF.